This T cell receptor beta chain was documented in a study of blood T cell repertoires in COVID-19. The wider study: Whether acute or convalescent, the COVID-19 samples came from the United States, Italy and Spain. Sources were T cells, B-cell-depleted T cells, or PBMCs; the material itself was cDNA or gDNA.

While infection was still active, Seattle patients were enrolled and then followed longitudinally. The CDR3 has 14 residues. Germline V gene lookup returns CDR1 SQVTM and CDR2 ANQGSEA. Method: immunoSEQ multiplex PCR; TCRdb's copy keeps in-frame clones and lacks some. The sample holds 250,000 to 350,000 clones, 75% to 90% seen once. This receptor was obtained from a woman aged 45-59 years with COVID-19, enrolled during active disease. The sequenced material came from peripheral blood. V is TRBV29-1 and J is TRBJ2-3; 11 nucleotides align to TRBD2. The CDR3 coding sequence is TGCAGGGTCACTACTAGCGGGAGAGGAGATACGCAGTATTTT. Its protein product is CRVTTSGRGDTQYF.